This T cell receptor beta chain is drawn from a study of tumor and adjacent non-tumor tissue in lung cancer. A note on this clonotype: Its antigen remains unknown. As the CDR3 is not closed by the conserved phenylalanine or tryptophan, this likely results from a read error. Because the CDR3's place on the DNA is in doubt, the DNA is left out and the CDR3 is given as listed by TCRdb.

This sample's RNA came from whole unsorted tissue. The library came from three nested PCR rounds adapted from ARM-PCR protocols. TCRdb reanalysed the multiplex PCR reads using MiXCR and keeps one entry per CDR3 protein. The sample includes about 80,000 distinct CDR3 sequences, approximately 77% of them seen just once. Looked up from germline, CDR1 is SQVTM and CDR2 is ANQGSEA. The CDR3 sequence runs 15 residues, both termini included. Study results and limitations: Higher tumor TCR diversity was associated with shorter survival. In normal lung, the top 100 clones were significantly more dominant than in tumor.

Sequencing used lung tumor tissue. The receptor's source is a woman aged 40 to 50 with non-small cell lung cancer. The rearrangement links TRBV29-1 to TRBJ2-1; the table calls TRBD1, which could not be checked here. The CDR3 loop is CSVEALGPLNNEGFL.